This T cell receptor (beta chain) was identified during a study of blood T cell repertoires in COVID-19. Study details: Acute and convalescent COVID-19 specimens originated in the United States, Italy and Spain. Sources were T cells, B-cell-depleted T cells, or PBMCs; the material itself was cDNA or gDNA.

This CDR3 is 13 amino acids long. The V and J ends lost 3 bases and 8 bases respectively, with 8 bases between them. CDR1 and CDR2 (germline): LGHDT, YNNKEL (reference sequence). The table came from immunoSEQ multiplex PCR; TCRdb's copy has only in-frame clones and leaves some out. The table includes under 300,000 clones, roughly 80% detected once. The source material was peripheral blood. The sequence came from a young woman with acute or convalescent COVID-19. The rearrangement joins TRBV3-1 (or the pseudogene TRBV3-2) to TRBJ1-6; the D gene is possibly TRBD1 (6 bases). DNA for the CDR3: TGTGCCAGCAGCCAGAACAGGGATTCACCCCTCCACTTT. This encodes CASSQNRDSPLHF.